The source of this T cell receptor (beta chain) is a study of persistence of HIV-infected CD4 T cells (dated by TCRdb to the early 2020s). Broadly, across the study: The study isolated CMV- and HIV-1 Gag-responding CD4+ T cells from ART-treated individuals to examine antigen-driven clonal expansion of HIV-1-infected cells. The median time the participants had spent on suppressive ART was more than 7 years. Peripheral blood samples of up to roughly 180 mL were collected at multiple time points, except for a couple of participants, who underwent leukapheresis at a single time point. TCRbeta sequencing assessed the clonality of all cells in each sorted population, while proviral sequencing assessed the clonality of infected cells. The TCR cluster analysis across participants included eight or nine participants for CMV and roughly 7 participants for Gag.

Explained via the paper, the treatment or condition label denotes: suppressive antiretroviral therapy. Cells were stimulated with lysates of CMV-infected fibroblasts at roughly 10 ug/mL. Memory CD4+ T cells that did not respond, being CD40L-negative, CD69-negative and CD45RO-high, were sorted as memory populations depleted of antigen-responding cells. Participants were HIV-1-infected adults who started suppressive ART during chronic infection. Plasma HIV-1 RNA had been undetectable (below 50 copies/mL) in participants for at least 4 years. To be included, a participant needed positive CMV serology and a CD4+ T cell count above 400 cells/uL. Before stimulation, PBMCs were isolated using density centrifugation and then depleted of CD8+ T cells. For approximately 17 hours, CD8-depleted PBMCs were stimulated with anti-CD28/CD49d costimulation, a CD40-blocking antibody, and enfuvirtide, which was added to prevent new infections. Sorting was done on either a Beckman Coulter MoFlo Legacy or an XDP sorter, and propidium iodide was used to exclude dead cells. For samples with more than one million cells, genomic DNA was extracted with the QIAamp DNA Mini Kit, and for all other samples the Quick-DNA Microprep Kit was used.

Study-wide findings and limitations: Bulk TCR analyses could not be restricted to the rare CMV-responding cells that actually carried HIV-1 proviruses. Only a small number of individuals took part in the study, and only a limited range of antigens was tested. TCRbeta richness in CMV- and Gag-responding cells was significantly lower than in anti-CD3/anti-CD28-responding cells; CMV-responding cells had higher oligoclonality than CD3/CD28-stimulated and Gag-responding cells. TCR oligoclonality correlated with proviral oligoclonality within the same sorted populations. Enrichment of degenerate expanded CDR3beta sequences was found in antigen-responding cells, suggesting convergent selection of CD4+ responses to CMV and Gag.

TCRbeta repertoires were sequenced from genomic DNA with the immunoSEQ hsTCRB assay version 4 in survey mode. For TCRbeta sequencing, genomic DNA was diluted to about 9.1 ng/uL, and up to roughly 1 ug was used per sample. Processing in the source paper ran as follows. Analysis of the TCRbeta data was done in ImmunoSeq Analyzer 3.0, and diversity was computed on productive nucleotide rearrangements. Using the Immunarch R package, lower-bound TCR diversity was estimated with the improved Chao index and clonality was estimated with the Gini coefficient. Different nucleotide rearrangements encoding the same CDR3beta amino acid sequence were treated as distinct clonotypes. Differential abundance analysis identified TCRbeta sequences significantly enriched in antigen-responding cells relative to anti-CD3/anti-CD28-activated cells. GLIPH2 grouped TCRs by predicted peptide-MHC specificity, both within each participant and across combined participant data sets. What TCRdb holds here is the immuneACCESS table cut down to in-frame rearrangements. Part of the clones is not present; checked against another copy, under half of the missing clones reflect an unresolved V gene, and the others are unexplained. The DNA was the basis for D and trimming; V, J and clone size are from that table. In this sample the table shows 50,000 or so clones, around 80% of which occur a single time. The top ten hold about 3% of the sample.

Comments on this clone: This receptor's antigen is unknown. The record has no base qualities; no much larger clone is one base away.

The starting material was CD4+ T cells sorted from PBMCs after roughly 17-hour stimulation, obtained from a patient who received antiretroviral therapy. The cell subset or site tag for this specimen amounts to: CD40L-CD69- CD45RO-high memory CD4 T cells not responding to CMV lysate. This receptor was identified in an adult man with HIV who was CMV-seropositive.

The CDR3 loop reads CASSSRAGLSTDTQYF. The DNA sequence follows: TGTGCCAGCAGCTCTAGAGCGGGGTTAAGCACAGATACGCAGTATTTT. In this chain, TRBV7-2 is recombined with TRBJ2-3, and TRBD2 matches 7 of the central bases. V ends up 4 bases short and J 0 bases short, with an unmatched junction base count of 7. The CDR3 holds 16 amino acids from the cysteine to the phenylalanine. The sequence is cut down to CDR3 DNA, 48 bases in frame from base 1. CDR1 SGHTA and CDR2 FQGNSA were looked up in the germline V gene.